A single sample is the source of the 17 T cell receptor beta chains below, sequenced in a study of cytomegalovirus exposure and HLA in healthy donors. Researchers ran the PCR with 60 Vbeta and 13 Jbeta primers. Libraries were prepared by immunoSEQ multiplex PCR; TCRdb keeps only in-frame clonotypes and omits some of them. The sample holds just over 95,000 clones; approximately 77% are singletons and the top ten take roughly 4.5%. Sequencing used PBMCs. These receptors were obtained from a woman aged 40 to 50 in good health and CMV-seronegative.

The chain has TRBV6-1 and TRBJ2-5; 10 bases fit TRBD2. CDR3 length: 19 amino acids. V was pared by 4 bases and J by 5 bases, with 19 bases of the junction left unmatched. Per germline, CDR1 MNHNS and CDR2 SASEGT. The CDR3 DNA follows: TGTGCCAGCAGTGTTACCCTCTCAGTGAGCGGGGGGGCCAGGGAGACCCAGTACTTC. Amino acids: CASSVTLSVSGGARETQYF.

The rearrangement uses TRBV30 and TRBJ2-3; tentatively, D is TRBD1 (6 bases). V was cut by 2 bases and J by 1 base, with 7 bases left in between. The CDR3 extends over 13 amino acids. Germline V gene lookup returns CDR1 GTSNPN and CDR2 SVGIG (reference sequence). The CDR3 DNA reads as TGTGCCTGGAGTAAGGGGGGCACAGATACGCAGTATTTT. Translated, it gives CAWSKGGTDTQYF.

The V call is TRBV10-3, the J call TRBJ2-7; D is uncertain. The germline V gene has CDR1 ENHRY and CDR2 SYGVKD. This CDR3 comprises 14 residues. Trimming took off 4 bases at V and 2 bases at J, with 12 bases between the two ends. CDR3 amino acids: CAISVGSLTYEQYF. The DNA of the CDR3 is TGTGCCATCAGTGTGGGCAGCCTGACCTACGAGCAGTACTTC.

The rearrangement joins TRBV2 to TRBJ1-5; D is uncertain. CDR1 and CDR2 from the germline V gene are SNHLY and FYNNEI. The CDR3 is 15 amino acids. Trimming removed 6 bases at V and 0 bases at J, with 12 bases between. The CDR3 region has the DNA TGTGCCAGCAGGGCCCAGGAAATTAGCAATCAGCCCCAGCATTTT. It codes for CASRAQEISNQPQHF.

In this sample, this clone turned up once. This chain connects TRBV7-2 to TRBJ1-2; no definite D call. This CDR3 region has 14 residues. In germline, CDR1 is SGHTA, CDR2 FQGNSA. Between the trimmed V and J ends, which lost 1 base and 4 bases, there was a span of 10 bases. CDR3 region: CASSLVQEGYGYTF. The DNA for the CDR3 is TGTGCCAGCAGCTTAGTCCAAGAGGGCTATGGCTACACCTTC.

This chain connects TRBV5-1 to TRBJ2-7, with 8 nucleotides matching TRBD2. The V and J ends lost 1 base and 0 bases, in that order; junction bases with no gene match: 3. This CDR3 has 15 residues. Germline V gene data show CDR1 as SGHRS and CDR2 as YFSETQ. Here the CDR3 reads CASSLTSGASYEQYF. The DNA of the CDR3 is TGCGCCAGCAGCTTGACTAGCGGCGCCTCCTACGAGCAGTACTTC.

This sequence joins TRBV6-6 and TRBJ1-2; 8 positions match TRBD1. CDR1 and CDR2 (germline): MNHNY, SVGAGI (reference sequence). The CDR3 sequence is 12 residues long. Trimming took 6 bases from V and 8 from J; bases not matched to a gene: 5. CDR3 sequence (DNA): TGTGCCAGCAGCCCAGGGGGCTTGGGCTACACCTTC. This encodes CASSPGGLGYTF.

The gene calls are TRBV6-6 and TRBJ2-3; either TRBD1 or TRBD2 may supply D (5 bases each). CDR3 length equals 14 residues. Germline V gene data show CDR1 as MNHNY and CDR2 as SVGAGI (reference sequence). Trimming took 10 bases from V and 2 from J, leaving 16 bases between them. CDR3 sequence (DNA): TGTGCCACCAGGGTCCGAGGACTCACAGATACGCAGTATTTT. Translated, it gives CATRVRGLTDTQYF.

V gene TRBV5-1 combines with J gene TRBJ1-4; D is uncertain. The germline V and J ends were trimmed by 0 bases and 8 bases, with 14 bases remaining between them. The CDR3 totals 15 residues. The germline V gene encodes CDR1 SGHRS and CDR2 YFSETQ. CDR3 residues: CASSLDPQGREKLFF. The CDR3 coding sequence is TGCGCCAGCAGCTTGGACCCCCAAGGGAGGGAAAAACTGTTTTTT.

This clone was counted only a few times. The chain combines TRBV28 with TRBJ1-1, with 10 bases matching TRBD1. V lost 5 bases to trimming and J lost 5 bases; unmatched junction nucleotides: 5. This CDR3 has 14 amino acids. Germline CDR1 and CDR2: MDHEN and SYDVKM. The CDR3 DNA follows: TGTGCCAGCAGTGGGACAGGGGATAAGACTGAAGCTTTCTTT. Translating gives CASSGTGDKTEAFF.

The gene calls are TRBV2 and TRBJ2-5, with a weak D call TRBD1 (5 bases). This CDR3 region has 15 residues. Per the germline V gene, CDR1 is SNHLY and CDR2 is FYNNEI. Trimming pared 3 bases from V and 2 bases from J, leaving 13 bases between. The chain's CDR3 is CASSDTQGLQETQYF. In DNA form, the CDR3 reads TGTGCCAGCAGTGACACCCAGGGATTACAAGAGACCCAGTACTTC.

This clone is a singleton in its sample. This chain joins TRBV5-1 and TRBJ1-2, with D tentatively TRBD1 (5 bases). The CDR3 has 14 residues. The germline gives CDR1 SGHRS, CDR2 YFSETQ. The V and J ends lost 4 bases and 0 bases respectively, with 10 bases between them. CDR3: CASSPSQANYGYTF. In nucleotides, the CDR3 is TGCGCCAGCAGCCCTTCACAGGCTAACTATGGCTACACCTTC. The variable domain in full, completed from reference TRBV5-1 and TRBJ1-2, reads KAGVTQTPRYLIKTRGQQVTLSCSPISGHRSVSWYQQTPGQGLQFLFEYFSETQRNKGNFPGRFSGRQFSNSRSEMNVSTLELGDSALYLCASSPSQANYGYTFGSGTRLTVV.

The chain joins TRBV19 to TRBJ2-7; possible D gene TRBD1, 6 bases. The germline CDR1 and CDR2 sequences are LNHDA and SQIVND (reference sequence). V gave up 7 bases and J gave up 10 bases, with 11 bases separating them. This CDR3 has 10 amino acids. The CDR3 spells CASTQGSQYF. CDR3 in DNA: TGTGCCAGTACCCAGGGGTCTCAGTACTTC.

In this sample, this clone turned up a few times. V is TRBV5-4 and J is TRBJ2-1, with 8 bases matching TRBD2. Germline CDR1 SGHNT, CDR2 YYREEE (reference sequence). CDR3 length: 15 residues. The J segment lost 7 bases and the V segment lost 4 bases, leaving 10 bases of the junction unmatched. The CDR3 is CASSPREAGANEQFF. CDR3 nucleotide sequence: TGTGCCAGCAGCCCTCGGGAAGCGGGGGCGAATGAGCAGTTCTTC.

The chain couples TRBV25-1 to TRBJ2-5; no clear D. The CDR3 is 11 amino acids. V was pared by 3 bases and J by 5 bases, with 4 bases between. Germline CDR1 is MGHDK and CDR2 is SYGVNS. DNA of the CDR3: TGTGCCAGCAGTGACCTTGAGACCCAGTACTTC. This gives the protein CASSDLETQYF.

The CDR3 bases are TGTGCCAGCAGTAGGACAGGGTCAGGCTACGAGCAGTACTTC. Translating gives CASSRTGSGYEQYF. The chain uses TRBV11-2 and TRBJ2-7, with TRBD1 identical over 8 bases. V lost 6 bases and J lost 3; bases outside the gene matches: 7. The CDR3 is 14 residues long. Germline values: CDR1 SGHAT, CDR2 FQNNGV. The full variable domain, rest sourced from reference TRBV11-2 and TRBJ2-7, is EAGVAQSPRYKIIEKRQSVAFWCNPISGHATLYWYQQILGQGPKLLIQFQNNGVVDDSQLPKDRFSAERLKGVDSTLKIQPAKLEDSAVYLCASSRTGSGYEQYFGPGTRLTVT.

J is TRBJ1-1 and V is TRBV6-1; 8 bases agree with TRBD1. Losses at the gene ends were 7 bases for V and 5 bases for J; bases not matched to a gene: 27. Germline V gene lookup returns CDR1 MNHNS and CDR2 SASEGT. The length of the CDR3 is 20 residues. This CDR3 is CASIEAGDRSLLRFSTEAFF. The DNA of the CDR3 is TGTGCCAGCATTGAGGCAGGGGACAGGAGCCTCCTTCGATTTTCGACTGAAGCTTTCTTT.